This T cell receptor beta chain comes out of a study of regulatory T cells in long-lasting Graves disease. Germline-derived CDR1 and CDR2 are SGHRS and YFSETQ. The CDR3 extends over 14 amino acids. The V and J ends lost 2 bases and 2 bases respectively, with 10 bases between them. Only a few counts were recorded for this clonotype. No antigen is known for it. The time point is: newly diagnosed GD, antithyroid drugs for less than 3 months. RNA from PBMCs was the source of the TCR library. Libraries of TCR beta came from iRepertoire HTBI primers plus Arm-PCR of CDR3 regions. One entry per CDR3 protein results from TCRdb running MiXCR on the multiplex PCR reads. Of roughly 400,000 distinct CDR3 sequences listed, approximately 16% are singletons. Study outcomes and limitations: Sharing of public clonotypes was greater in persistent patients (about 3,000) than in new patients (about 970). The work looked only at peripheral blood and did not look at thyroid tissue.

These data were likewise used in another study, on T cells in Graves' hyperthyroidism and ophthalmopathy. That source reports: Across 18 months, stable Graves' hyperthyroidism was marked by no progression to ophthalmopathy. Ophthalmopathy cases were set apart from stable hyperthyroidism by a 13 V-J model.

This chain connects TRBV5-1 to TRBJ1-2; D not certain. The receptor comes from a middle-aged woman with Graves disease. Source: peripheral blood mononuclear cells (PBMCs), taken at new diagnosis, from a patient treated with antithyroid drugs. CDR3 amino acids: CASSLSASNYGYTF. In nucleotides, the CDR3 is TGCGCCAGCAGCTTATCGGCATCGAACTATGGCTACACCTTC.